Only a few counts were recorded for the clone carrying this T cell receptor (beta chain). This entry belongs to a study of identical twins. The CDR3 runs 14 residues. V shed 0 bases, J shed 6 bases, and the junction held 3 bases outside the gene matches. Per the germline V gene, CDR1 is SGHRS and CDR2 is YFSETQ. Via MiXCR, TCRdb re-called the 5' RACE reads, giving one row per CDR3 protein. The table has around 570,000 distinct CDR3 sequences, more than 9% seen once. These records were also assigned to another study, of yellow fever vaccine responses in identical twins.

The J gene is TRBJ2-1, the V gene TRBV5-1; 7 positions agree with TRBD1. This clonotype was sampled from a woman aged 18 to 35 in good health. Material: PBMCs. The DNA for the CDR3 is TGCGCCAGCAGCTTGGGGGGACAGCTCAATGAGCAGTTCTTC. It codes for CASSLGGQLNEQFF.